Presented here are 20 T cell receptor beta chains from one specimen sequenced in a study of CD8+CD57+ T cells in acquired aplastic anemia. Genomic DNA, serving as template, underwent TCR beta VDJ and CDR3 profiling. TCRdb reanalysed the reads using MiXCR and keeps one entry per CDR3 protein. The repertoire holds roughly 160,000 distinct CDR3 sequences, 60% to 80% seen once, with about 50% in the top ten. For sequencing, patients were chosen who had shown expansion of CD8+CD57+ cells by flow cytometry. The sequencing sample was made of sorted CD4+, CD8+, or CD8+CD57+ T cells (not recorded which) from PBMCs. These receptors all come from a human donor with aplastic anemia.

To note about this clonotype: At one end the junction does not follow the germline gene, possibly because of a read error. The chain recombines TRBV20-1 with TRBJ1-5, with unresolved D. Germline V gene data show CDR1 as DFQATT and CDR2 as SNEGSKA (reference sequence). CDR3 size: 14 residues. The CDR3 sequence: CGARDVGDAQPQHF. For the CDR3, the DNA is TGCGGTGCTAGAGATGTTGGGGATGCTCAGCCCCAGCATTTT.

The rearrangement uses TRBV7-9 and TRBJ2-7, with a tentative D call TRBD2 (5 bases). Germline V gives CDR1 SEHNR, CDR2 FQNEAQ (reference sequence). CDR3 length: 13 amino acids. Trimming pared 3 bases from V and 2 bases from J, leaving 8 bases between. The CDR3 loop is CASSFPGTYEQYF. The CDR3 DNA reads as TGTGCCAGCAGCTTTCCGGGAACCTACGAGCAGTACTTC.

The chain recombines TRBV10-3 with TRBJ2-7; the D gene is possibly TRBD1 (5 bases). The CDR3 totals 15 residues. CDR1 is ENHRY, CDR2 SYGVKD, per germline. V was pared by 0 bases and J by 1 base, with 10 bases between. CDR3 sequence: CAISESKAGSYEQYF. CDR3 nucleotides: TGTGCCATCAGTGAGTCGAAGGCAGGGTCCTACGAGCAGTACTTC.

The chain is built from TRBV7-2 and TRBJ2-5; TRBD1 or TRBD2 may be the D gene (5 bases each). The CDR3 consists of 16 residues. The germline V gene has CDR1 SGHTA and CDR2 FQGNSA. Trimming stripped 3 bases from V and 4 bases from J, with 18 bases between. CDR3 in DNA: TGTGCCAGCAGCTTGGTCGGGCGCAGGGACGGAGAGACCCAGTACTTC. Amino acids: CASSLVGRRDGETQYF. Complete variable domain (other parts from reference TRBV7-2 and TRBJ2-5): GAGVSQSPSNKVTEKGKDVELRCDPISGHTALYWYRQSLGQGLEFLIYFQGNSAPDKSGLPSDRFSAERTGGSVSTLTIQRTQQEDSAVYLCASSLVGRRDGETQYFGPGTRLLVL.

With respect to this clonotype: The germline gene is not matched at one end of the junction; a read error may be the cause. The chain's CDR3 is CASSQLQGPSQGTQYF. The CDR3 DNA reads TGTGCCAGCAGCCAACTACAGGGGCCCTCCCAAGGGACCCAGTACTTC. The chain uses TRBV12-3 or TRBV12-4 and TRBJ2-5; 7 bases are shared with TRBD1. The CDR3 spans 16 residues.

Only a few counts were recorded for this clonotype. V usage is TRBV7-3 and J usage is TRBJ1-2; D remains ambiguous. The CDR3 contains 13 residues. V was trimmed by 5 bases and J by 8 bases, leaving 15 bases between them. The germline CDR1 and CDR2 sequences are SGHTA and FQGTGA. The CDR3 bases are TGTGCCAGCAGCGGACCGAATGAATCGGGCTACACCTTC. Translated, it gives CASSGPNESGYTF.

The V and J genes are TRBV5-1 and TRBJ2-7, with TRBD1 matching over 8 bases. This CDR3 comprises 15 residues. V was pared by 4 bases and J by 2 bases, with 8 bases of the junction left unmatched. The V gene's germline CDR1 is SGHRS and CDR2 YFSETQ. CDR3 sequence (DNA): TGCGCCAGCAGCCACGGACAGGGATGGACCTACGAGCAGTACTTC. This codes for CASSHGQGWTYEQYF.

This clonotype was seen more than once but under ten times. The chain has TRBV2 and TRBJ1-2; maybe TRBD1 (5 bases). This CDR3 comprises 13 residues. Trimming took off 6 bases at V and 2 bases at J, with 10 bases between the two ends. Germline CDR1 SNHLY, CDR2 FYNNEI. The CDR3 region is CASSFGGNYGYTF. The CDR3, as DNA: TGTGCCAGCAGCTTTGGGGGAAACTATGGCTACACCTTC.

The chain links TRBV7-9 to TRBJ2-7; TRBD1 is a possible D gene (5 bases). Germline lookup yields CDR1 SEHNR and CDR2 FQNEAQ (reference sequence). Trimming took 6 bases from V and 0 from J, leaving 15 bases between them. The CDR3 is 15 amino acids. DNA of the CDR3: TGTGCCAGCAGTCCGGAGAAGGGGATCTCCTACGAGCAGTACTTC. Translation gives CASSPEKGISYEQYF. Filled out from reference TRBV7-9 and TRBJ2-7, the complete variable domain reads DTGVSQNPRHKITKRGQNVTFRCDPISEHNRLYWYRQTLGQGPEFLTYFQNEAQLEKSRLLSDRFSAERPKGSFSTLEIQRTEQGDSAMYLCASSPEKGISYEQYFGPGTRLTVT.

The chain has TRBV5-4 and TRBJ1-1; tentatively, D is TRBD1 (5 bases). CDR1 is SGHNT and CDR2 is YYREEE in the germline V gene (reference sequence). The CDR3 totals 12 residues. V was clipped by 3 bases and J by 11 bases, with 14 bases between them. CDR3 sequence: CASSWDAGGAFF. The CDR3 DNA is TGTGCCAGCAGCTGGGACGCCGGGGGGGCTTTCTTT.

The rearrangement links TRBV7-6 to TRBJ2-3, with TRBD2 as a possible D gene (5 bases). This CDR3 contains 13 residues. The germline gives CDR1 SGHVS, CDR2 FNYEAQ. Trimming shortened V by 4 bases and J by 5 bases, and 10 bases separated the two germline ends. CDR3 bases: TGTGCCAGCAGCTCGGACTGGGTAGATACGCAGTATTTT. Translation gives CASSSDWVDTQYF.

V gene TRBV7-9 combines with J gene TRBJ1-4, with 8 nucleotides matching TRBD1. The CDR3 runs 15 residues. Germline trimming cut 4 bases from V and 8 bases from J; bases unmatched to any gene: 9. Per the germline V gene, CDR1 is SEHNR and CDR2 is FQNEAQ (reference sequence). The CDR3: CASSSHRGMREKLFF. The CDR3, as DNA: TGTGCCAGCAGCTCGCACAGGGGGATGCGAGAAAAACTGTTTTTT.

This clonotype was picked up a small number of times. The rearrangement links TRBV7-9 to TRBJ1-4; D is unclear. The germline V gene has CDR1 SEHNR and CDR2 FQNEAQ (reference sequence). The CDR3 is 13 amino acids. The V and J ends lost 1 base and 7 bases respectively, with 7 bases between them. DNA for the CDR3: TGTGCCAGCAGCTTAGTTAACGGTGAAAAACTGTTTTTT. Protein: CASSLVNGEKLFF.

The J gene is TRBJ2-5, the V gene TRBV2, with D perhaps matching TRBD1 (6 bases). The CDR3 runs 15 residues. Germline V gene lookup returns CDR1 SNHLY and CDR2 FYNNEI. Trimming shortened V by 6 bases and J by 9 bases, and 23 bases separated the two germline ends. The CDR3 spells CASRDDRQGKLAQYF. CDR3 coding DNA: TGTGCCAGCAGGGACGACAGGCAAGGGAAGTTGGCCCAGTACTTC.

This chain links TRBV25-1 with TRBJ1-3, with unresolved D. CDR1 is MGHDK and CDR2 is SYGVNS in the germline V gene. Trimming shortened V by 8 bases and J by 2 bases, and 13 bases separated the two germline ends. The CDR3 is made up of 14 amino acids. CDR3: CASQHGGAGNTIYF. Here the CDR3 DNA reads TGTGCCAGCCAACATGGTGGGGCTGGAAACACCATATATTTT.

The rearrangement links TRBV6-6 to TRBJ2-1; no definite D call. Germline CDR1 MNHNY, CDR2 SVGAGI (reference sequence). The CDR3 sequence is 12 residues long. V lost 10 bases and J 5 bases, leaving 12 bases between the germline ends. Here the CDR3 reads CATVVGNNEQFF. The CDR3 DNA sequence: TGTGCCACGGTCGTGGGAAACAATGAGCAGTTCTTC.

The rearrangement joins TRBV7-9 to TRBJ1-1; D possibly corresponds to TRBD1 (6 bases). Trimming took 5 bases from V and 1 from J, leaving 8 bases between them. The CDR3 covers 13 residues. CDR1 is SEHNR, CDR2 FQNEAQ, per germline (reference sequence). CDR3 protein: CASSVGQNTEAFF. CDR3 in DNA: TGTGCCAGCAGCGTGGGACAGAACACTGAAGCTTTCTTT.

This chain connects TRBV4-1 to TRBJ1-1; D gene unclear. Germline V gene data show CDR1 as MGHRA and CDR2 as YSYEKL. Trimming stripped 4 bases from V and 3 bases from J, with 12 bases between. The length of the CDR3 is 14 residues. The CDR3 bases are TGCGCCAGCAGCCTTCATATCGGGGACACTGAAGCTTTCTTT. This translates into CASSLHIGDTEAFF.

The chain uses TRBV15 and TRBJ2-3, with unresolved D. Trimming left V 3 bases short and J 0 bases short, with 7 bases between. The CDR3 extends over 14 amino acids. Germline lookup yields CDR1 LNHNV and CDR2 YYDKDF (reference sequence). The CDR3 sequence: CATSSEDSTDTQYF. For the CDR3, the DNA is TGTGCCACCAGCAGTGAGGACAGCACAGATACGCAGTATTTT.

The chain links TRBV2 to TRBJ2-2, with D possibly being TRBD1 (5 bases). Germline assignment: CDR1 SNHLY and CDR2 FYNNEI. CDR3 length: 13 residues. Trimming pared 4 bases from V and 6 bases from J, leaving 9 bases between. The CDR3 region has the DNA TGTGCCAGCAGTGTAGGGGTCGCCGGGGAGCTGTTTTTT. This translates into CASSVGVAGELFF.